A single sample gave rise to the 17 T cell receptor beta chains below, sequenced in a study of beta chain features in type 1 diabetes. Broader study findings: Moderate but significant shortening of TCRB CDR3s was recorded in all four CD4+ subsets from Type 1 diabetes patients.

The entirety of the isolated RNA underwent reverse transcription, so expressed TCRB transcripts were sequenced. TCRdb's copy holds only in-frame clones and misses some; the assay was immunoSEQ multiplex PCR. The sample shows roughly 100,000 clones, 25% to 30% of them seen only once. These receptors have no known antigen. Sequencing was done on a sample of central memory CD4+ T cells from blood. All receptors come from a young woman with type 1 diabetes.

This clone has only a few counts. The chain recombines TRBV6-5 with TRBJ2-7, with TRBD2 matching 8 bases. The CDR3 totals 12 residues. Trimming removed 6 bases from V and 8 bases from J; junction bases left unmatched: 6. The germline V gene has CDR1 MNHEY and CDR2 SVGAGI. CDR3 bases: TGTGCCAGCAGCCAGACGGGGGGGAAGCAGTACTTC. Residues: CASSQTGGKQYF.

The gene calls are TRBV18 and TRBJ2-1, with TRBD2 matching over 15 bases. Per the germline V gene, CDR1 is KGHSH and CDR2 is LQKENI. The V segment lost 2 bases and the J segment 15 bases; nucleotides outside the gene matches: 8. The CDR3 extends over 15 amino acids. The CDR3 nucleotides are TGTGCCAGCTCACCATCGGGACTAGCGGGAGGCGCCCTGTTCTTC. Translation gives CASSPSGLAGGALFF.

This rearrangement joins TRBV9 to TRBJ2-7; 8 bases are a match to TRBD2. From germline, CDR1 is SGDLS and CDR2 YYNGEE. This CDR3 comprises 14 residues. Trimming took 1 base from V and 6 from J; bases not matched to a gene: 6. The CDR3 here is CASSVSSGRGEQYF. CDR3 coding DNA: TGTGCCAGCAGCGTATCCAGCGGGAGAGGCGAGCAGTACTTC.

This clone has a handful of counts. The rearrangement uses TRBV14 and TRBJ1-1, with unresolved D. The V and J ends lost 1 base and 2 bases respectively, with 8 bases between them. Germline values: CDR1 SGHDN, CDR2 FVKESK. The CDR3 loop spans 14 amino acids. The CDR3 DNA reads TGTGCCAGCAGCCAAGGATCAGTCAACACTGAAGCTTTCTTT. Its protein is CASSQGSVNTEAFF.

The rearrangement joins TRBV15 to TRBJ2-3; 9 bases fit TRBD1. Germline values: CDR1 LNHNV, CDR2 YYDKDF (reference sequence). This CDR3 is built from 18 residues. Trimming removed 2 bases from V and 5 bases from J; junction bases left unmatched: 14. The DNA for the CDR3 is TGTGCCACCAGCAGACCCCGGTCCCCCGACAGGGGGAGAGATACGCAGTATTTT. Amino acids: CATSRPRSPDRGRDTQYF.

The chain couples TRBV6-6 to TRBJ1-3; TRBD1 agrees at 8 bases. CDR3 size: 13 residues. V shed 6 bases, J shed 2 bases, and the junction held 0 bases outside the gene matches. The V gene's germline CDR1 is MNHNY and CDR2 SVGAGI (reference sequence). The CDR3 coding sequence is TGTGCCAGCAGACAGGGGGCTGGAAACACCATATATTTT. This encodes CASRQGAGNTIYF.

This chain connects TRBV9 to TRBJ2-2, with D uncertain. V was pared by 4 bases and J by 2 bases, with 6 bases between. The CDR3 covers 13 residues. Germline CDR1 is SGDLS and CDR2 is YYNGEE. This CDR3 is CASSRANTGELFF. The CDR3 DNA reads TGTGCCAGCAGCCGAGCTAACACCGGGGAGCTGTTTTTT.

V gene TRBV7-6 combines with J gene TRBJ2-3; 7 bases agree with TRBD2. Per the germline V gene, CDR1 is SGHVS and CDR2 is FNYEAQ. The CDR3 extends over 14 amino acids. V lost 0 bases and J lost 3; bases outside the gene matches: 0. Written as DNA, the CDR3 is TGTGCCAGCAGCTTAGCGGGAGGGACAGATACGCAGTATTTT. It is translated as CASSLAGGTDTQYF.

This clone turned up a few times. The chain uses TRBV18 and TRBJ2-7, with D possibly matching TRBD1 (6 bases). This CDR3 is 12 amino acids long. Trimming pared 2 bases from V and 5 bases from J, leaving 7 bases between. CDR1 is KGHSH, CDR2 LQKENI, per germline. The CDR3 region has the DNA TGTGCCAGCTCACCAGGGGGCCACGAGCAGTACTTC. As protein: CASSPGGHEQYF. Full variable domain (remainder filled in from reference TRBV18 and TRBJ2-7): NAGVMQNPRHLVRRRGQEARLRCSPMKGHSHVYWYRQLPEEGLKFMVYLQKENIIDESGMPKERFSAEFPKEGPSILRIQQVVRGDSAAYFCASSPGGHEQYFGPGTRLTVT.

This clone was found a few times. This chain links TRBV5-1 with TRBJ2-3; TRBD1 aligns across 10 bases. J was trimmed by 5 bases and V by 4 bases; bases with no gene match: 7. Germline V gene sequence: CDR1 SGHRS, CDR2 YFSETQ. The CDR3 is made up of 15 amino acids. Written as DNA, the CDR3 is TGCGCCAGCAGCCCGGGGACAGGGGTTATAGATACGCAGTATTTT. It codes for CASSPGTGVIDTQYF.

The gene calls are TRBV5-1 and TRBJ2-2; D unresolved. The V end lost 4 bases, the J end lost 4 bases, and 8 bases lay between the germline ends. The CDR3 sequence is 13 residues long. Germline V CDR1 and CDR2: SGHRS, YFSETQ. CDR3: CASSPVLTGELFF. The CDR3 DNA reads as TGCGCCAGCAGCCCCGTACTCACCGGGGAGCTGTTTTTT.

There are a few counts of this clone. The chain couples TRBV2 to TRBJ2-7, with a weak D call TRBD1 (6 bases). Deletions cut 8 bases from V and 4 bases from J, with 18 bases between. CDR1 is SNHLY and CDR2 is FYNNEI in the germline V gene. The CDR3 totals 14 residues. This CDR3 reads CASRKRGGVYEQYF. CDR3 bases: TGTGCCAGCCGAAAGAGAGGGGGAGTTTACGAGCAGTACTTC.

This clone was recorded a few times. The chain uses TRBV5-1 and TRBJ2-2; TRBD1 matches at 8 bases. The V gene's germline CDR1 is SGHRS and CDR2 YFSETQ. V lost 6 bases to trimming and J lost 7 bases; unmatched junction nucleotides: 5. The CDR3 covers 13 residues. Here the CDR3 reads CASNQGADGELFF. The CDR3 coding sequence is TGCGCCAGCAATCAGGGGGCGGACGGGGAGCTGTTTTTT.

This clone has more than one count but fewer than ten. The rearrangement uses TRBV5-1 and TRBJ2-4; 9 bases line up with TRBD1. Trimming at V came to 4 bases and at J to 8 bases, leaving 7 bases not matched to a gene. The CDR3 runs 14 residues. The germline V gene encodes CDR1 SGHRS and CDR2 YFSETQ. The CDR3: CASSIGTGRHIQYF. The DNA of the CDR3 is TGCGCCAGCAGCATCGGGACAGGGCGTCACATTCAGTACTTC.

This clone has more than one count but fewer than ten. J is TRBJ2-2 and V is TRBV18, with 9 bases that match TRBD1. V lost 6 bases, J lost 2 bases, and 7 bases stayed unmatched. The CDR3 consists of 16 residues. The germline V gene has CDR1 KGHSH and CDR2 LQKENI. CDR3 bases: TGTGCCAGCTCCCGCCTCACAGGGGGCAACACCGGGGAGCTGTTTTTT. The encoded protein is CASSRLTGGNTGELFF.

This clone has a handful of counts. CDR3 sequence reads: CATRTQREYTGELFF. The CDR3 DNA follows: TGTGCCACCCGAACCCAGCGGGAGTACACCGGGGAGCTGTTTTTT. V is TRBV19 and J is TRBJ2-2; TRBD2 matches 8 bases. J was trimmed by 3 bases and V by 10 bases; bases with no gene match: 10. Germline-derived CDR1 and CDR2 are LNHDA and SQIVND (reference sequence). The CDR3 runs to 15 residues.

This clone came up a few times. The V gene is TRBV7-9, the J gene TRBJ2-7; 12 bases match TRBD1. J was trimmed by 4 bases and V by 1 base; bases with no gene match: 5. The germline V gene encodes CDR1 SEHNR and CDR2 FQNEAQ (reference sequence). The CDR3 consists of 16 residues. The CDR3: CASSLGGTGGGYEQYF. The CDR3 region has the DNA TGTGCCAGCAGCTTAGGTGGGACAGGGGGCGGTTACGAGCAGTACTTC.